Listed below are T cell receptor beta chains from one sample, sequenced in a study of T cells after yellow fever vaccination. TCRdb used MiXCR to reprocess the 5' RACE reads, holding one entry per CDR3 protein. Here the sample spans just under 600,000 distinct CDR3 sequences, roughly 12% being singletons. The sequencing used PBMCs, collected on the day of the yellow fever booster vaccination. These receptor sequences come from a young man who received the YFV17D yellow fever vaccine. The CDR3 runs from the conserved cysteine through the conserved F or W. A D gene is named only where the DNA matches it firmly. Clone size is shown for a subset of rows, as once, few, many or a class of expanded clone.

clone_size	cdr3_length	v_call	d_call	j_call	cdr3_aa	cdr3_nt
many	16	TRBV24-1	.	TRBJ2-5	CATSDLEAGTGETQYF	TGTGCCACCAGTGATTTGGAAGCCGGGACTGGAGAGACCCAGTACTTC
.	14	TRBV5-6	.	TRBJ1-5	CASSLGGVGQPQHF	TGTGCCAGCAGCTTGGGTGGGGTCGGTCAGCCCCAGCATTTT
few	13	TRBV19	TRBD1	TRBJ2-7	CATGQLPSYEQYF	TGTGCCACGGGACAGTTGCCCTCCTACGAGCAGTACTTC
.	12	TRBV5-1	.	TRBJ2-2	CASSESAGELFF	TGCGCCAGCAGCGAATCGGCCGGGGAGCTGTTTTTT
many	15	TRBV7-9	.	TRBJ2-1	CASSLQAGSYNEQFF	TGTGCCAGCAGCTTGCAGGCGGGATCCTACAATGAGCAGTTCTTC
many	14	TRBV7-2	TRBD2	TRBJ2-7	CASSLGTSGSEQYF	TGTGCCAGCAGTTTGGGGACTAGCGGTTCCGAGCAGTACTTC
.	16	TRBV18	.	TRBJ2-3	CASSPTGGSSTDTQYF	TGTGCCAGCTCACCAACCGGCGGGTCTAGCACAGATACGCAGTATTTT
.	12	TRBV6-2/TRBV6-3	.	TRBJ2-3	CASRDYGDTQYF	TGTGCCAGCAGGGATTATGGAGATACGCAGTATTTT
few	15	TRBV29-1	.	TRBJ2-1	CSVSLSGKGTNEQFF	TGCAGCGTTTCCCTCTCCGGGAAGGGGACCAATGAGCAGTTCTTC
few	14	TRBV2	.	TRBJ1-5	CASAMDGGGQPQHF	TGTGCCAGCGCAATGGACGGCGGGGGTCAGCCCCAGCATTTT
many	13	TRBV20-1	TRBD1	TRBJ2-7	CSAADRGGTEQYF	TGCAGTGCCGCGGACAGGGGGGGGACCGAGCAGTACTTC
.	13	TRBV7-6	.	TRBJ2-1	CASSLKGADEQFF	TGTGCCAGCAGCTTGAAAGGTGCGGATGAGCAGTTCTTC
many	14	TRBV7-2	.	TRBJ2-6	CASSPDFGANVLTF	TGTGCCAGCAGCCCAGATTTTGGGGCCAACGTCCTGACTTTC
.	15	TRBV6-1	.	TRBJ2-5	CASRLTQGTQETQYF	TGTGCCAGCAGACTGACACAGGGAACCCAAGAGACCCAGTACTTC
few	11	TRBV20-1	.	TRBJ2-7	CSAPATRQQYF	TGCAGTGCTCCCGCGACCAGGCAGCAGTACTTC
.	12	TRBV15	.	TRBJ1-1	CATSQRWSEAFF	TGTGCCACCAGCCAGAGATGGTCTGAAGCTTTCTTT
.	15	TRBV6-2/TRBV6-3	TRBD1	TRBJ1-5	CASSYGRGLNQPQHF	TGTGCCAGCAGTTACGGCAGGGGGCTGAATCAGCCCCAGCATTTT
few	16	TRBV6-5	.	TRBJ2-7	CASSYTAARAIYEQYF	TGTGCCAGCAGTTATACCGCCGCCAGGGCGATCTACGAGCAGTACTTC
.	13	TRBV5-6	.	TRBJ1-6	CASRTGWGSPLHF	TGTGCCAGCAGGACGGGGTGGGGTTCACCCCTCCACTTT
.	15	TRBV5-6	.	TRBJ2-1	CASSFSSRPYNEQFF	TGTGCCAGCAGCTTTTCTAGCAGACCCTACAATGAGCAGTTCTTC
many	14	TRBV5-1	.	TRBJ2-2	CASSLSSPTGELFF	TGCGCCAGCAGCTTGAGTAGCCCGACCGGGGAGCTGTTTTTT